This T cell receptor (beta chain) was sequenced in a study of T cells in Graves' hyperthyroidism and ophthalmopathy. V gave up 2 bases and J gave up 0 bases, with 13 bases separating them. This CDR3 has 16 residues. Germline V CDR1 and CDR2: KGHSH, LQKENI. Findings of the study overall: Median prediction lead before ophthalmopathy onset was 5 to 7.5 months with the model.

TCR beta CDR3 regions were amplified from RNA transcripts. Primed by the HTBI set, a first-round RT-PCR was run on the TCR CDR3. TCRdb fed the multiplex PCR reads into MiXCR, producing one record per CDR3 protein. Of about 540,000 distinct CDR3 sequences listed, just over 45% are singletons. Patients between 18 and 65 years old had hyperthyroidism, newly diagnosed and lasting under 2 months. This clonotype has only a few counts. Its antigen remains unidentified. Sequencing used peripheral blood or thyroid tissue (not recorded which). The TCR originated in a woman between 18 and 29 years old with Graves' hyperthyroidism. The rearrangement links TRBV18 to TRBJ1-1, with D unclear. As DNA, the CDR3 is TGTGCCAGCTCACCAGTCTTAAAGAGGGTGAACACTGAAGCTTTCTTT. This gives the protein CASSPVLKRVNTEAFF.